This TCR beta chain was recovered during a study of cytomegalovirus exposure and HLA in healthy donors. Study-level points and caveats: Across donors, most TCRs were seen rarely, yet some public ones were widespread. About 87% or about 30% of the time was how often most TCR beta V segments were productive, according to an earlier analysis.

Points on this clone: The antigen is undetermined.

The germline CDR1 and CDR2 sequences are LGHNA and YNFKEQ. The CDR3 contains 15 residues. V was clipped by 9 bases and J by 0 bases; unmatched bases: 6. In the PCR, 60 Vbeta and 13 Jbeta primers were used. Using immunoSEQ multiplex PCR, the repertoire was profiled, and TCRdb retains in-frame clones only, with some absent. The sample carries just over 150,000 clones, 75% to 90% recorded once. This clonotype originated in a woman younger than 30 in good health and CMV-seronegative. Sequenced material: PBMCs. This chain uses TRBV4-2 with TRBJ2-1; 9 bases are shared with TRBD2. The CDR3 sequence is CASSTSGYSYNEQFF. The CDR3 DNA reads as TGTGCCAGTTCCACTAGCGGGTACTCCTACAATGAGCAGTTCTTC.